Here is one T cell receptor (beta chain) with its context. Here immunoSEQ multiplex PCR was the method, and the copy in TCRdb shows in-frame clones only, minus some. This table has 200,000 or so clones, about 80% appearing once. The data are from a study of blood T cell repertoires in COVID-19. Study-level background: T cells, B-cell-depleted T cells, or PBMCs provided the cDNA or gDNA that served as material.

The TCR sequence derives from a man aged 25 to 45 with active or convalescent COVID-19. Source material: peripheral blood.

Here the CDR3 reads CASSLTGRTGIYGYTF. CDR3 DNA: TGTGCCAGCAGCTTAACCGGCAGGACAGGGATCTATGGCTACACCTTC. The gene calls are TRBV7-8 and TRBJ1-2; the match to TRBD1 covers 8 bases. The CDR3 has 16 residues. Trimming cost V 2 bases and J 4 bases; bases outside gene matches: 9. CDR1 and CDR2 from the germline V gene are SGHVS and FQNEAQ.